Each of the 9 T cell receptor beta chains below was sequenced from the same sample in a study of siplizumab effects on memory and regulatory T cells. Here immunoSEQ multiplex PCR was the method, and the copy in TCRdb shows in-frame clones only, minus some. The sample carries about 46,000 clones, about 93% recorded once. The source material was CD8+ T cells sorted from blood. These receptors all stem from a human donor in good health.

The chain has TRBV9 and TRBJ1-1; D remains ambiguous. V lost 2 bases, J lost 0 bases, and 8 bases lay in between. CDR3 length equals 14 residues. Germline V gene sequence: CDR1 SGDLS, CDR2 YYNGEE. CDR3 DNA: TGTGCCAGCAGCGTGGGCACCATGAACACTGAAGCTTTCTTT. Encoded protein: CASSVGTMNTEAFF. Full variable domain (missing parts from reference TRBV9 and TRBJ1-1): DSGVTQTPKHLITATGQRVTLRCSPRSGDLSVYWYQQSLDQGLQFLIQYYNGEERAKGNILERFSAQQFPDLHSELNLSSLELGDSALYFCASSVGTMNTEAFFGQGTRLTVV.

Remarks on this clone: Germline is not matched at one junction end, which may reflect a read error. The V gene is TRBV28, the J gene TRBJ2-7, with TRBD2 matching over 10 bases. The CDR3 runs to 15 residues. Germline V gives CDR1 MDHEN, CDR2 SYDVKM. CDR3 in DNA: TGTGCCAGCAGTTTAGGACTAGCGGCCTCCTTCGAGCAGTACTTC. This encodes CASSLGLAASFEQYF.

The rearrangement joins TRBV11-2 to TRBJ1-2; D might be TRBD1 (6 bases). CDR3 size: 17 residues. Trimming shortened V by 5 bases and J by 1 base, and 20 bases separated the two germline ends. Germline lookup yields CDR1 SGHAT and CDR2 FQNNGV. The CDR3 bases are TGTGCCAGCAGCCTGGGGGGGCACAGGGATAATAACTATGGCTACACCTTC. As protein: CASSLGGHRDNNYGYTF. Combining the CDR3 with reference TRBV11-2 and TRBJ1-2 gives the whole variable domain EAGVAQSPRYKIIEKRQSVAFWCNPISGHATLYWYQQILGQGPKLLIQFQNNGVVDDSQLPKDRFSAERLKGVDSTLKIQPAKLEDSAVYLCASSLGGHRDNNYGYTFGSGTRLTVV.

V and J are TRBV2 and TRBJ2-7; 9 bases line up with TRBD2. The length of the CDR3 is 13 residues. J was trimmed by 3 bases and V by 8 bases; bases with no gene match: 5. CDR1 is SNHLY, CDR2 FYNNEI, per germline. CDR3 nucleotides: TGTGCCAGCCTAGCGGGAACTGGCTACGAGCAGTACTTC. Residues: CASLAGTGYEQYF.

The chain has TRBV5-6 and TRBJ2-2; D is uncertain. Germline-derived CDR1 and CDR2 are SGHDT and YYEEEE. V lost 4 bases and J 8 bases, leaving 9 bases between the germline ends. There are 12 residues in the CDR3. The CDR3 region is CASSNSPGELFF. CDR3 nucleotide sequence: TGTGCCAGCAGCAACAGCCCTGGGGAGCTGTTTTTT.

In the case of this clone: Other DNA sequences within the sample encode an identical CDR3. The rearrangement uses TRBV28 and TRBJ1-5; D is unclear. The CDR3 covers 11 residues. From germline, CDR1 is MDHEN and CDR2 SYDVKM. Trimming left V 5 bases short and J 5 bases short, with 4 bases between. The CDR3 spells CASSLDQPQHF. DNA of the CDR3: TGTGCCAGCAGTCTGGATCAGCCCCAGCATTTT.

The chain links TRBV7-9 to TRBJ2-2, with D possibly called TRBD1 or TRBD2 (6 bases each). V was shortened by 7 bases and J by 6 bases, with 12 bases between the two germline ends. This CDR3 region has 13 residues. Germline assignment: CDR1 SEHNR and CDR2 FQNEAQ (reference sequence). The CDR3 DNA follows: TGTGCCAGCACCATCGGGGGCGCCGGGGAGCTGTTTTTT. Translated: CASTIGGAGELFF.

The CDR3 reads CASSLAYGGDQHF. The CDR3 bases are TGTGCCAGCAGCTTAGCGTACGGTGGGGACCAGCATTTT. This sequence joins TRBV11-2 and TRBJ1-5; D gene unclear. Germline V gene lookup returns CDR1 SGHAT and CDR2 FQNNGV. V gave up 1 base and J gave up 12 bases, with 13 bases separating them. The CDR3 runs 13 residues.

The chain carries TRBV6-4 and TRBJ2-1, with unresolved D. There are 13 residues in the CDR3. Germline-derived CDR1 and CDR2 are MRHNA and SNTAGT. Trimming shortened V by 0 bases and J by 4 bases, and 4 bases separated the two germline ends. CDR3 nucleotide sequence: TGTGCCAGCAGTGACTCACAATACAATGAGCAGTTCTTC. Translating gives CASSDSQYNEQFF.